The 13 T cell receptor beta chains below all came from one sample that was sequenced in a study of blood T cell repertoires in COVID-19. Measured with immunoSEQ multiplex PCR; TCRdb has only the in-frame clones, and not every one. The sample has just under 300,000 clones; about 88% are singletons. The sample consisted of peripheral blood. Receptors were obtained from a man in his 70s with acute or convalescent COVID-19.

The chain has TRBV9 and TRBJ2-3; TRBD1 agrees at 10 bases. The CDR3 has 13 amino acids. The V gene's germline CDR1 is SGDLS and CDR2 YYNGEE. V gave up 0 bases and J gave up 11 bases; unmatched junction bases: 3. The CDR3 loop is CASSVEGTGEQYF. For the CDR3, the DNA is TGTGCCAGCAGCGTAGAGGGGACAGGGGAGCAGTATTTT. Full variable domain (remainder filled in from reference TRBV9 and TRBJ2-3): DSGVTQTPKHLITATGQRVTLRCSPRSGDLSVYWYQQSLDQGLQFLIQYYNGEERAKGNILERFSAQQFPDLHSELNLSSLELGDSALYFCASSVEGTGEQYFGPGTRLTVL.

This chain joins TRBV5-1 and TRBJ1-2; 8 nucleotides align to TRBD1. The CDR3 loop spans 17 amino acids. The germline CDR1 and CDR2 sequences are SGHRS and YFSETQ. The trim removed 4 bases at V and 4 bases at J, leaving 15 bases unmatched. Here the CDR3 DNA reads TGCGCCAGCAGCCCGGCGACCGGACAGGGTGAGGTCTATGGCTACACCTTC. Protein product: CASSPATGQGEVYGYTF.

A few counts support this clone. This rearrangement joins TRBV6-5 to TRBJ1-6; the match to TRBD1 covers 7 bases. Per the germline V gene, CDR1 is MNHEY and CDR2 is SVGAGI. This CDR3 region has 16 residues. V was clipped by 2 bases and J by 10 bases; unmatched bases: 11. The CDR3 nucleotides are TGTGCCAGCAGTTACGGCGGGACAGCAAGTGGATCACCCCTCCACTTT. This gives the protein CASSYGGTASGSPLHF.

The chain employs TRBV3-1 (or the pseudogene TRBV3-2) and TRBJ1-2; D is perhaps TRBD1 (6 bases). This CDR3 comprises 14 residues. Germline assignment: CDR1 LGHDT and CDR2 YNNKEL (reference sequence). Deletions cut 3 bases from V and 7 bases from J, with 15 bases between. DNA for the CDR3: TGTGCCAGCAGCCAGGACAGCCTAATCGGTGGCTACACCTTC. This gives the protein CASSQDSLIGGYTF.

The rearrangement uses TRBV2 and TRBJ2-1; 8 bases are shared with TRBD1. The CDR3 consists of 17 residues. Trimming removed 6 bases from V and 1 base from J; junction bases left unmatched: 11. Germline-derived CDR1 and CDR2 are SNHLY and FYNNEI. DNA for the CDR3: TGTGCCAGCAGACAAACCACAGGGGGACAGTCCTACAATGAGCAGTTCTTC. It codes for CASRQTTGGQSYNEQFF.

The CDR3 here is CASSRPGLGADTQYF. In DNA, the CDR3 is TGTGCCAGCAGTCGCCCCGGACTAGGGGCAGATACGCAGTATTTT. The rearrangement joins TRBV6-2 or TRBV6-3 to TRBJ2-3; TRBD2 agrees at 7 bases. The CDR3 runs 15 residues. Germline values: CDR1 MNHEY, CDR2 SVGEGT. V lost 5 bases and J lost 4; bases outside the gene matches: 9.

The chain joins TRBV28 to TRBJ2-7; 9 bases are a match to TRBD2. Germline loops: CDR1 MDHEN, CDR2 SYDVKM. V trimming: 6 bases; J trimming: 7 bases; junction bases outside the gene matches: 13. This CDR3 spans 15 amino acids. For the CDR3, the DNA is TGTGCCAGCAGGGAGGGACTAGCAGAACCTACTGAGCAGTACTTC. Its translation: CASREGLAEPTEQYF. Complete variable domain (other parts from reference TRBV28 and TRBJ2-7): DVKVTQSSRYLVKRTGEKVFLECVQDMDHENMFWYRQDPGLGLRLIYFSYDVKMKEKGDIPEGYSVSREKKERFSLILESASTNQTSMYLCASREGLAEPTEQYFGPGTRLTVT.

V gene TRBV28 combines with J gene TRBJ2-5, with 7 bases lining up with TRBD1. Germline lookup yields CDR1 MDHEN and CDR2 SYDVKM. V shed 4 bases, J shed 2 bases, and the junction held 10 bases outside the gene matches. This CDR3 has 16 amino acids. The CDR3 DNA reads as TGTGCCAGCAGTTCATCAAGGGGGCTTTGGCAAGAGACCCAGTACTTC. As protein: CASSSSRGLWQETQYF. Complete variable domain (other parts from reference TRBV28 and TRBJ2-5): DVKVTQSSRYLVKRTGEKVFLECVQDMDHENMFWYRQDPGLGLRLIYFSYDVKMKEKGDIPEGYSVSREKKERFSLILESASTNQTSMYLCASSSSRGLWQETQYFGPGTRLLVL.

V and J are TRBV6-5 and TRBJ2-7; D remains ambiguous. The CDR3 loop spans 16 amino acids. CDR1 and CDR2 (germline): MNHEY, SVGAGI. V lost 3 bases to trimming and J lost 0 bases, with 15 bases between them. The CDR3 loop is CASSYSFNYVSYEQYF. Written as DNA, the CDR3 is TGTGCCAGCAGTTATTCCTTTAATTATGTCTCCTACGAGCAGTACTTC.

This rearrangement joins TRBV18 to TRBJ1-2; 10 bases fit TRBD1. V lost 3 bases and J lost 8; bases outside the gene matches: 12. This CDR3 is built from 16 residues. Germline V gene sequence: CDR1 KGHSH, CDR2 LQKENI. The CDR3 region is CASSPSPGTGAGGYTF. In DNA, the CDR3 is TGTGCCAGCTCACCGTCTCCCGGGACAGGGGCCGGGGGCTACACCTTC.

J is TRBJ1-3 and V is TRBV5-1; D gene uncertain. The V gene's germline CDR1 is SGHRS and CDR2 YFSETQ. The V end lost 0 bases, the J end lost 4 bases, and 5 bases lay between the germline ends. This CDR3 has 13 amino acids. CDR3 nucleotides: TGCGCCAGCAGCTTGGGAAGCGGAAACACCATATATTTT. Its protein product is CASSLGSGNTIYF.

The V gene is TRBV19, the J gene TRBJ1-6; 8 nucleotides agree with TRBD1. The V and J ends lost 6 bases and 7 bases, in that order; junction bases with no gene match: 8. This CDR3 is built from 15 residues. CDR1 is LNHDA and CDR2 is SQIVND in the germline V gene (reference sequence). DNA of the CDR3: TGTGCCAGTAGCTCGACAGGGGTTAGGAATTCACCCCTCCACTTT. It specifies CASSSTGVRNSPLHF.

The rearrangement links TRBV2 to TRBJ2-1, with 7 nucleotides matching TRBD1. CDR1 SNHLY and CDR2 FYNNEI come from the germline V gene. V lost 6 bases to trimming and J lost 7 bases; unmatched junction nucleotides: 6. The CDR3 sequence is 13 residues long. Written as DNA, the CDR3 is TGTGCCAGCAGGGTGACAGGGTTTAATGAGCAGTTCTTC. Translating it yields CASRVTGFNEQFF.